A selection of T cell receptor beta chains follows, all from one sample in a study of shared clonotypes between healthy human individuals. Some clones are missing from TCRdb's copy, which holds only in-frame ones; the method was immunoSEQ multiplex PCR. The sample lists around 1.9 million clones, about 92% occurring once. Material: naive CD8+ T cells from PBMCs. The receptors come from a young man in good health. Some clones in this sample may be carry-over from other donors' samples. CDR3s include the opening cysteine and the closing phenylalanine or tryptophan. A D gene is named only where the DNA matches it firmly. Clone size appears in some rows only: once, few, many, or a class for an expanded clone.

j_call | v_call | d_call | clone_size | cdr3_nt | cdr3_aa
TRBJ2-7 | TRBV6-5 | TRBD1 | once | TGTGCCAGCAGCCAGGGACAGGCAGACTACGAGCAGTACTTC | CASSQGQADYEQYF
TRBJ1-5 | TRBV9 | - | - | TGTGCCAGCAGCCCCGGGATGAGTCCCAATCAGCCCCAGCATTTT | CASSPGMSPNQPQHF
TRBJ1-2 | TRBV5-1 | - | once | TGCGCCAGCAGGGGGGACGGATATGGCTACACCTTC | CASRGDGYGYTF
TRBJ2-7 | TRBV10-2 | - | once | TGCGCCAGCAGCGCCTTTTCGGTCCCCTACGAGCAGTACTTC | CASSAFSVPYEQYF
TRBJ2-2 | TRBV7-6 | - | - | TGTGCCAGCAGCTTAGCGCTGCAGGGTGTGTCACTCGGGGAGCTGTTTTTT | CASSLALQGVSLGELFF
TRBJ2-1 | TRBV6-5 | - | - | TGTGCCAGCAGTTACAAAGACTATAGCTCCTACAATGAGCAGTTCTTC | CASSYKDYSSYNEQFF
TRBJ2-1 | TRBV5-6 | TRBD1 | - | TGTGCCAGCAGCTTAGGAACAGGGGGCAATGAGCAGTTCTTC | CASSLGTGGNEQFF
TRBJ1-1 | TRBV29-1 | - | - | TGCAGCGCTTCTCAAGCAGGGAACACTGAAGCTTTCTTT | CSASQAGNTEAFF
TRBJ2-3 | TRBV5-1 | - | - | TGCGCCAGCAGCACCACTACTATTAAACTAGATACGCAGTATTTT | CASSTTTIKLDTQYF
TRBJ1-2 | TRBV9 | TRBD1 | - | TGTGCCAGCAGCCCTTGGGACAGTCCTAACTATGGCTACACCTTC | CASSPWDSPNYGYTF
TRBJ2-1 | TRBV28 | TRBD2 | once | TGTGCCAGCAGTTTATTATCTAGCGGGAGGTCAAATGAGCAGTTCTTC | CASSLLSSGRSNEQFF
TRBJ2-2 | TRBV11-1 | - | - | TGTGCCAGCAGCTTAGGGCAGGAGGACACCGGGGAGCTGTTTTTT | CASSLGQEDTGELFF
TRBJ2-1 | TRBV11-3 | TRBD2 | - | TGTGCCAGCAGCTTAGAGTTCCTAGCGGGGACCTACAATGAGCAGTTCTTC | CASSLEFLAGTYNEQFF
TRBJ1-1 | TRBV5-5 | - | - | TGTGCCAGCCGTCCCCGGGGGCCAAGTTGGAACACTGAAGCTTTCTTT | CASRPRGPSWNTEAFF
TRBJ2-2 | TRBV25-1 | - | once | TGTGCCAGCAGTGGGCAGGGCGAGGAGCTGTTTTTT | CASSGQGEELFF
TRBJ1-2 | TRBV7-9 | TRBD1 | - | TGTGCCAGCAGCTTAGTCGGGACAGAAGCTAACTATGGCTACACCTTC | CASSLVGTEANYGYTF
TRBJ2-1 | TRBV7-9 | - | - | TGTGCCAGCAGCCCTTATTACAATGAGCAGTTCTTC | CASSPYYNEQFF
TRBJ2-7 | TRBV7-9 | - | - | TGTGCCAGCAGCTTAACGTGGGGCTCGTCCTACGAGCAGTACTTC | CASSLTWGSSYEQYF
TRBJ2-1 | TRBV7-8 | TRBD2 | - | TGTGCCAGCAGCCCGGGACTAGCGCTAGGCTACAATGAGCAGTTCTTC | CASSPGLALGYNEQFF
TRBJ2-7 | TRBV2 | TRBD2 | - | TGTGCCAGCAGGGGACTAGCGGAACCGAACTACGAGCAGTACTTC | CASRGLAEPNYEQYF
TRBJ2-5 | TRBV27 | TRBD2 | - | TGTGCCAGCAGCTCCGGGGTAGCGGGAGGGCGGGAGACCCAGTACTTC | CASSSGVAGGRETQYF
TRBJ2-7 | TRBV27 | TRBD2 | - | TGTGCCAGCAGTCCCACTAGCGGGCGTACCTACGAGCAGTACTTC | CASSPTSGRTYEQYF
TRBJ2-5 | TRBV9 | - | - | TGTGCCAGCAGCGCATCAGGGGGGATAGAGACCCAGTACTTC | CASSASGGIETQYF
TRBJ2-3 | TRBV28 | TRBD2 | - | TGTGCCAGCAGTGATACAGGGGGCCGGGGACTAGCGGGAGAGGATACGCAGTATTTT | CASSDTGGRGLAGEDTQYF
TRBJ2-7 | TRBV7-6 | - | - | TGTGCCAGCAGCTTCCCCGCCGCCGGCGAGCAGTACTTC | CASSFPAAGEQYF
TRBJ1-2 | TRBV27 | - | - | TGTGCCAGCAGCCCGGGGCCGGGGGAGGACTATGGCTACACCTTC | CASSPGPGEDYGYTF
TRBJ2-7 | TRBV5-8 | - | - | TGTGCCAGCAGCTTGTACGACGAGCAGTACTTC | CASSLYDEQYF
TRBJ2-7 | TRBV7-8 | - | - | TGTGCCAGCAGCTTAGAACTAGCCTACTACGAGCAGTACTTC | CASSLELAYYEQYF
TRBJ1-2 | TRBV4-1 | - | - | TGCGCCAGCAGCCAGGGACTCCTAAACTATGGCTACACCTTC | CASSQGLLNYGYTF
TRBJ1-1 | TRBV6-6 | - | - | TGTGCCAGCAGCCTTAGTCTGATGAACACTGAAGCTTTCTTT | CASSLSLMNTEAFF
TRBJ2-7 | TRBV29-1 | TRBD2 | - | TGCAGCGTCGGGACTAGCGGGGGGACCTACGAGCAGTACTTC | CSVGTSGGTYEQYF
TRBJ2-7 | TRBV19 | TRBD1 | - | TGCATCCGGACAGGGGGCTTTTCCTACGAGCAGTACTTC | CIRTGGFSYEQYF
TRBJ1-1 | TRBV15 | - | - | TGTGCCACCGGGGAGCTGAACACTGAAGCTTTCTTT | CATGELNTEAFF
TRBJ2-6 | TRBV28 | - | - | TGTGCCAGCAGCTTATTTTCTGGGGCCAACGTCCTGACTTTC | CASSLFSGANVLTF
TRBJ2-2 | TRBV11-2 | - | - | TGTGCCAGCAGCATAAGCCGAAACAGGGACACCGGGGAGCTGTTTTTT | CASSISRNRDTGELFF
TRBJ1-3 | TRBV19 | - | - | TGTGCCAGTAGTATGGCCGCGGACGGAAACACCATATATTTT | CASSMAADGNTIYF
TRBJ2-1 | TRBV11-1 | - | once | TGTGCCAGCAGCTTAGGAGCCCCGGAGAATGAGCAGTTCTTC | CASSLGAPENEQFF
TRBJ1-1 | TRBV16 | - | few | TGTGCCAGCAGCCAATCGCGGTACCTTATGAACACTGAAGCTTTCTTT | CASSQSRYLMNTEAFF
TRBJ2-7 | TRBV6-1 | - | - | TGTGCCAGCAGTGGGTCCGTGACCTACGAGCAGTACTTC | CASSGSVTYEQYF
TRBJ2-2 | TRBV4-1 | TRBD1 | few | TGCGCCAGCAGCCAAACCGGGACAGCGAACACCGGGGAGCTGTTTTTT | CASSQTGTANTGELFF
TRBJ2-6 | TRBV5-4 | - | - | TGTGCCAGCAGCCCCGTGGCCTCTTCTGGGGCCAACGTCCTGACTTTC | CASSPVASSGANVLTF
TRBJ1-3 | TRBV6-4 | TRBD1 | - | TGTGCCAGCAGGATACAGGGGAGGTTAACTGGAAACACCATATATTTT | CASRIQGRLTGNTIYF
TRBJ2-1 | TRBV7-6 | - | once | TGTGCCAGCAGCTCTACCCCGACGGCCTACAATGAGCAGTTCTTC | CASSSTPTAYNEQFF
TRBJ1-2 | TRBV6-6 | - | once | TGTGCCAGCAGTTACCCCGACAGAGACTATGGCTACACCTTC | CASSYPDRDYGYTF
TRBJ1-5 | TRBV6-5 | - | - | TGTGCCAGCAGTTACACGTTAGGAATAAATCAGCCCCAGCATTTT | CASSYTLGINQPQHF
TRBJ1-1 | TRBV6-5 | - | - | TGTGCCAGCAGTTACGGGCCGAGCACTGAAGCTTTCTTT | CASSYGPSTEAFF
TRBJ2-3 | TRBV13 | - | once | TGTGCCAGCAGCTTAAAACTGGAAATAACAGATACGCAGTATTTT | CASSLKLEITDTQYF
TRBJ1-2 | TRBV7-2 | - | - | TGTGCCAGCAGTTATATTGGGACCGAGCCCCCTCCCTATGGCTACACCTTC | CASSYIGTEPPPYGYTF
TRBJ2-7 | TRBV9 | - | - | TGTGCCAGCAGCGTGGACGGATCTTACGAGCAGTACTTC | CASSVDGSYEQYF
TRBJ1-5 | TRBV7-9 | - | - | TGTGCCAGCAGCAAAGGTGGAAATGGCAATCAGCCCCAGCATTTT | CASSKGGNGNQPQHF
TRBJ1-4 | TRBV5-4 | - | - | TGTGCCAGCAGCCTAATGAGGGGAGGCGAAAAACTGTTTTTT | CASSLMRGGEKLFF